The sequence of this T cell receptor (beta chain) was determined in a study of shared clonotypes between healthy human individuals. On this clone itself: What it binds is unknown.

Data came from immunoSEQ multiplex PCR; TCRdb stores just in-frame clones and leaves some out. The data hold 330,000 or so clones, with around 67% observed a single time. This CDR3 spans 15 amino acids. Germline V gives CDR1 SGHTA, CDR2 FQGNSA. Trimming removed 4 bases at V and 2 bases at J, with 14 bases between. Study-level results: Around 5% of naive CD4 clonotypes were shared across four donors. Sampling included only blood; tissue repertoires likely differ. The study generally estimated greater richness for naive than memory subsets.

The genes are TRBV7-2 and TRBJ1-2; D not certain. The sequenced sample was memory CD4+ T cells sorted from blood. Regarding subset: CD45RA-negative fraction. This TCR came from a man aged 25-45 years in good health. The DNA of the CDR3 is TGTGCCAGCAGCTCGCTTCCGACGCCAAACTATGGCTACACCTTC. Protein sequence: CASSSLPTPNYGYTF.